This TCR beta chain was identified in a study of brain T cells in children with intractable seizures. Study observations and caveats: Only CDR3 sequence similarity suggested viral specificity, without known HCMV serostatus. Absence of clones before surgery may stem from lower sequencing depth.

V was trimmed by 0 bases and J by 10 bases, leaving 17 bases between them. The V gene's germline CDR1 is SGHTS and CDR2 YDEGEE. The CDR3 is 16 residues long. TCRdb keeps only in-frame clones here, not all; method: immunoSEQ multiplex PCR. The table records some 80,000 clones, under 95% of them present only once. Concerning this clone itself: Antigen unknown.

The specimen comprised peripheral blood, sampled at surgery. The receptor's source is a girl aged 2 to 10 with Rasmussen encephalitis and intractable seizures. The chain uses TRBV5-8 and TRBJ1-6; unclear D gene. CDR3 DNA sequence: TGTGCCAGCAGCTTGGATTGGGTGCCCTCGGGGTCACCCCTCCACTTT. Its translation: CASSLDWVPSGSPLHF.